This TCR beta chain originates from a study of chemoradiotherapy in HPV16-positive cancers. Repeated repertoire sampling spanned the course of chemoradiotherapy. TCRdb's table, derived via immunoSEQ multiplex PCR, lists solely in-frame clones and lacks some. The table includes about 68,000 clones, 88% detected once. CDR3 length: 15 amino acids. CDR1 and CDR2 (germline): SGHNT, YENEEA. The germline V and J ends were trimmed by 3 bases and 4 bases, with 13 bases remaining between them. Comment on this clone: Its specificity is unknown.

Broader study findings: HPV-responsive T-cell expansion during chemoradiotherapy was linked to improved recurrence-free survival in HPV16-positive patients. Non-HPV-specific T cells did not expand in tumors during treatment, whereas candidate HPV-specific clones and E7-related motifs did. HPV-specific T cells were functionally defined from only a couple of HPV16-positive patients.

Sequenced material: blood, taken from a patient who underwent chemoradiotherapy. This TCR was sampled from a human donor with HPV-associated anogenital cancer. V is TRBV11-3 and J is TRBJ1-3, with D unclear. This chain's CDR3 is CASSLGAATGNTIYF. Written as DNA, the CDR3 is TGTGCCAGCAGCTTGGGAGCCGCTACCGGAAACACCATATATTTT.